Each of the 13 T cell receptor beta chains below was sequenced from the same sample in a study of cytomegalovirus exposure and HLA in healthy donors. With 60 Vbeta and 13 Jbeta primers, the PCR was carried out. The repertoire was sequenced with immunoSEQ multiplex PCR; TCRdb's copy has only in-frame clones and lacks some. The data contain 83,000 or so clones, over 60% of them seen just once; the ten biggest clones take up roughly 6%. Sequenced input: PBMCs. These receptors originate from a female donor in good health and CMV-seronegative.

This chain connects TRBV27 to TRBJ1-1; 8 bases fit TRBD1. Germline V gene sequence: CDR1 MNHEY, CDR2 SMNVEV (reference sequence). Trimming removed 6 bases from V and 8 bases from J; junction bases left unmatched: 14. This CDR3 region has 15 residues. The CDR3 reads CASRGTGLIRAEAFF. CDR3 bases: TGTGCCAGCAGGGGGACAGGTTTGATCCGGGCGGAAGCTTTCTTT.

The rearrangement links TRBV27 to TRBJ1-5; TRBD1 agrees at 10 bases. Germline CDR1 reads MNHEY; CDR2 reads SMNVEV (reference sequence). There are 17 residues in the CDR3. The trim removed 3 bases at V and 3 bases at J, leaving 8 bases unmatched. CDR3: CASSFLRGTGVNQPQHF. DNA of the CDR3: TGTGCCAGCAGTTTCCTGCGAGGGACAGGGGTCAATCAGCCCCAGCATTTT.

This clone was seen ten or more times. The V gene is TRBV5-1, the J gene TRBJ2-3, with D possibly TRBD2 on 6 matching bases. The V and J ends lost 4 bases and 5 bases respectively, with 11 bases between them. The CDR3 has 13 residues. Germline CDR1 reads SGHRS; CDR2 reads YFSETQ. This chain's CDR3 is CASSPIGGDTQYF. For the CDR3, the DNA is TGCGCCAGCAGCCCCATCGGGGGAGATACGCAGTATTTT.

The chain combines TRBV5-1 with TRBJ2-7; 8 bases fit TRBD1. Germline CDR1 SGHRS, CDR2 YFSETQ. V lost 3 bases, J lost 2 bases, and 10 bases stayed unmatched. This CDR3 has 16 residues. The CDR3: CASSSTSGTGPYEQYF. CDR3 sequence (DNA): TGCGCCAGCAGCTCCACTTCCGGGACAGGACCCTACGAGCAGTACTTC.

In this sample, this clone turned up once. In DNA, the CDR3 is TGTGCCAGCAGTTTATTGGTACAGGACACTGAAGCTTTCTTT. It encodes CASSLLVQDTEAFF. The chain has TRBV28 and TRBJ1-1, with a possible D match to TRBD1 (5 bases). V lost 1 base, J lost 3 bases, and 9 bases lay in between. Germline V gene lookup returns CDR1 MDHEN and CDR2 SYDVKM. The CDR3 totals 14 residues.

Written as DNA, the CDR3 is TGTGCCAGCAGTTTAAGTTGGGCGGGGAAAGAAGAAAACACCATATATTTT. Its protein product is CASSLSWAGKEENTIYF. The chain is built from TRBV28 and TRBJ1-3; D unresolved. The V and J ends lost 2 bases and 6 bases respectively, with 20 bases between them. Germline V CDR1 and CDR2: MDHEN, SYDVKM. This CDR3 region has 17 residues.

This sequence joins TRBV4-2 and TRBJ2-3, with TRBD2 matching 8 bases. V lost 1 base to trimming and J lost 5 bases; unmatched junction nucleotides: 2. The germline gives CDR1 LGHNA, CDR2 YNFKEQ. CDR3 length: 14 residues. CDR3 nucleotide sequence: TGTGCCAGCAGCCAAGGACTAGCGAGAGATACGCAGTATTTT. Translated, it gives CASSQGLARDTQYF.

The chain couples TRBV10-3 to TRBJ1-2, with a weak D call TRBD1 (6 bases). V was clipped by 6 bases and J by 8 bases, with 31 bases between them. Looked up from germline, CDR1 is ENHRY and CDR2 is SYGVKD. The CDR3 consists of 18 residues. CDR3 in amino acids: CAISSRGGVGAYQSGYTF. For the CDR3, the DNA is TGTGCCATCAGCTCAAGAGGGGGTGTGGGGGCATATCAAAGCGGCTACACCTTC.

This chain joins TRBV2 and TRBJ1-4; D perhaps matches TRBD1 (6 bases). In germline, CDR1 is SNHLY, CDR2 FYNNEI. The CDR3 totals 15 residues. Between the trimmed V and J ends, which lost 5 bases and 8 bases, there was a span of 18 bases. The CDR3 region has the DNA TGTGCCAGCAGTCGAGCGGGGGCGCAGGTAGAAAAACTGTTTTTT. It is translated as CASSRAGAQVEKLFF.

This clone was recorded only once. CDR3 in amino acids: CASSIARGGRARDTQYF. CDR3 sequence (DNA): TGTGCCAGTAGTATAGCAAGGGGCGGGAGGGCCAGAGATACGCAGTATTTT. The chain joins TRBV19 to TRBJ2-3; TRBD2 agrees at 9 bases. Trimming cost V 1 base and J 5 bases; bases outside gene matches: 10. Germline loops: CDR1 LNHDA, CDR2 SQIVND (reference sequence). The CDR3 runs to 17 residues.

The chain has TRBV10-3 and TRBJ1-2; the D gene is possibly TRBD1 (6 bases). The V gene lost 0 bases and the J gene lost 9 bases, with 14 bases spanning the gap. Looked up from germline, CDR1 is ENHRY and CDR2 is SYGVKD. The CDR3 runs 14 residues. CDR3 DNA: TGTGCCATCAGTGAGTCGTACAGGGCCAGTCGCTACACCTTC. Protein: CAISESYRASRYTF.

This chain connects TRBV9 to TRBJ2-7; TRBD2 matches at 13 bases. The CDR3 is 15 residues long. The V and J ends lost 2 bases and 2 bases, in that order; junction bases with no gene match: 1. The germline CDR1 and CDR2 sequences are SGDLS and YYNGEE. CDR3 residues: CASSVGTSGAYEQYF. The CDR3 nucleotides are TGTGCCAGCAGCGTCGGGACTAGCGGGGCCTACGAGCAGTACTTC.

The gene calls are TRBV19 and TRBJ2-2, with 8 bases matching TRBD2. The junction had 8 bases not matched to a gene; V was cut back by 5 bases and J by 6 bases. Looked up from germline, CDR1 is LNHDA and CDR2 is SQIVND (reference sequence). The CDR3 sequence is 15 residues long. The CDR3 here is CASSVSGGPPGELFF. CDR3 DNA sequence: TGTGCCAGTAGTGTGAGCGGGGGCCCACCCGGGGAGCTGTTTTTT. Together with reference TRBV19 and TRBJ2-2, the CDR3 gives the full variable domain: DGGITQSPKYLFRKEGQNVTLSCEQNLNHDAMYWYRQDPGQGLRLIYYSQIVNDFQKGDIAEGYSVSREKKESFPLTVTSAQKNPTAFYLCASSVSGGPPGELFFGEGSRLTVL.